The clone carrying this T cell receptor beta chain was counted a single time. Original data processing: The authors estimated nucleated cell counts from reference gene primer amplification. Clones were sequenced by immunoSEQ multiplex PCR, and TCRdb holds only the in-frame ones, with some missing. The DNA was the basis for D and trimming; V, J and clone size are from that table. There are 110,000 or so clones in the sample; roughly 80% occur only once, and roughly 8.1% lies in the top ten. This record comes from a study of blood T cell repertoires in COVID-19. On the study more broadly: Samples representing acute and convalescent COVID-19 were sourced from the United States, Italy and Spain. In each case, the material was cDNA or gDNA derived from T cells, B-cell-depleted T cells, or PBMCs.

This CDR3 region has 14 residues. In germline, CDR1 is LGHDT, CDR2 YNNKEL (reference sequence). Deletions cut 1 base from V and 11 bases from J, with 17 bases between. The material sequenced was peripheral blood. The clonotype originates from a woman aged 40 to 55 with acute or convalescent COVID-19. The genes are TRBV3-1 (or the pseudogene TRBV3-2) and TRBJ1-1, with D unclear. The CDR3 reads CASSQGPGATMAFF. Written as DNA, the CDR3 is TGTGCCAGCAGCCAAGGACCGGGAGCTACCATGGCTTTCTTT.